This T cell receptor beta chain was sequenced in a study of identical twins. TCRdb called the 5' RACE reads again in MiXCR, with one record for every CDR3 protein. Of 250,000 to 300,000 distinct CDR3 sequences detected, roughly 9% appear once; the ten largest clones hold roughly 7%. This CDR3 has 13 residues. Germline V gives CDR1 SQVTM, CDR2 ANQGSEA. V was clipped by 5 bases and J by 4 bases, with 11 bases between them. These data also featured in a second study, about yellow fever vaccine responses in identical twins.

The TCR sequence derives from a young woman in good health. Input material: CD8+ T cells sorted from blood. The V and J genes are TRBV29-1 and TRBJ2-2; D is undetermined. CDR3 nucleotide sequence: TGCAGCGTTTTGACCACAGCCACCGGGGAGCTGTTTTTT. Protein sequence: CSVLTTATGELFF.